These T cell receptor beta chains were read from a single sample in a study of T cells in Graves' hyperthyroidism and ophthalmopathy. TCRdb used MiXCR to reprocess the multiplex PCR reads, holding one entry per CDR3 protein. The sample lists under 350,000 distinct CDR3 sequences; about a sixth were seen once. Input material: blood. These receptors originate from a woman aged 55-69 years with Graves' ophthalmopathy. Both conserved end residues are part of each CDR3. A D gene is named only where the DNA matches it firmly. Some rows have no size entry. The others give once, few or many, or a class for an expanded clone.

>TRBV5-6|TRBJ2-4|NA|NA
CASSSFSASKNIQYF
TGTGCCAGCAGCTCCTTTAGTGCGTCCAAAAACATTCAGTACTTC
>TRBV7-2|TRBJ1-1|NA|NA
CASSLGGTVNTEAFF
TGTGCCAGCAGCTTAGGAGGGACGGTGAACACTGAAGCTTTCTTT
>TRBV5-4|TRBJ1-4|NA|NA
CASSPGRPREVGEKLFF
TGTGCCAGCAGCCCTGGCCGGCCCAGGGAAGTGGGTGAAAAACTGTTTTTT
>TRBV5-1|TRBJ1-1|NA|NA
CASSLIGGYTEAFF
TGCGCCAGCAGCTTGATCGGGGGCTACACTGAAGCTTTCTTT
>TRBV5-5|TRBJ1-2|many|NA
CASSLGGGQGYTF
TGTGCCAGCAGCTTGGGCGGGGGTCAGGGCTACACCTTC
>TRBV20-1|TRBJ1-5|many|NA
CSARRGSSNQPQHF
TGCAGTGCTAGACGGGGCTCGAGCAATCAGCCCCAGCATTTT
>TRBV29-1|TRBJ2-3|few|TRBD1
CSAKWTGSGDTQYF
TGCAGCGCCAAATGGACAGGCTCGGGGGATACGCAGTATTTT
>TRBV20-1|TRBJ2-3|many|NA
CSARGASVSSTDTQYF
TGCAGTGCTAGAGGGGCCTCGGTCTCTAGCACAGATACGCAGTATTTT
>TRBV20-1|TRBJ1-1|NA|NA
CSARSPVAEAFF
TGCAGTGCTAGAAGCCCGGTGGCTGAAGCTTTCTTT
>TRBV6-2/TRBV6-3|TRBJ1-5|many|NA
CASSKTENQPQHF
TGTGCCAGCAGCAAGACAGAGAATCAGCCCCAGCATTTT
>TRBV24-1|TRBJ1-5|few|TRBD1
CATRGTGAHQPQHF
TGTGCCACCAGAGGGACAGGGGCCCACCAGCCCCAGCATTTT
>TRBV27|TRBJ2-1|many|TRBD2
CASSTRWREGLGEQFF
TGTGCCAGCAGTACCCGTTGGCGGGAGGGCCTCGGTGAGCAGTTCTTC
>TRBV9|TRBJ2-7|few|TRBD1
CASSVATGSYEQYF
TGTGCCAGCAGCGTAGCGACAGGGTCCTACGAGCAGTACTTC
>TRBV5-1|TRBJ2-5|NA|NA
CASSLSKGLPQETQYF
TGCGCCAGCAGCCTAAGTAAGGGGTTACCCCAAGAGACCCAGTACTTC
>TRBV3-1|TRBJ2-5|few|NA
CASSLLGVGETQYF
TGTGCCAGCAGCCTTTTGGGGGTAGGCGAGACCCAGTACTTC
>TRBV10-3|TRBJ1-2|few|NA
CAISEPDFYGYTF
TGTGCCATCAGTGAGCCAGATTTCTATGGCTACACCTTC
>TRBV12-5|TRBJ2-3|few|TRBD2
CASGPNPYGGRPSPLYKDTQYF
TGTGCCAGTGGTCCGAACCCATATGGCGGGAGGCCCTCTCCCCTGTATAAGGATACGCAGTATTTT
>TRBV5-8|TRBJ2-7|many|TRBD1
CASSPRDRGYEQYF
TGTGCCAGCAGCCCAAGGGACAGGGGCTACGAGCAGTACTTC
>TRBV6-1|TRBJ1-2|few|TRBD1
CASSEGDRGGGYTF
TGTGCCAGCAGTGAAGGGGACAGGGGAGGCGGCTACACCTTC
>TRBV2|TRBJ2-7|many|TRBD1
CASTREGQARGYEQYF
TGTGCCAGCACCCGAGAGGGACAGGCGAGGGGCTACGAGCAGTACTTC
>TRBV15|TRBJ1-5|NA|NA
CATSREGGGNQPQHF
TGTGCCACCAGCAGAGAGGGAGGCGGGAATCAGCCCCAGCATTTT
>TRBV3-1|TRBJ2-1|many|NA
CASSQDWGLHFGNEQFF
TGTGCCAGCAGCCAAGATTGGGGACTCCACTTCGGCAATGAGCAGTTCTTC
>TRBV20-1|TRBJ2-5|many|NA
CSARDSSTGIETQYF
TGCAGTGCTAGAGATTCCTCAACGGGAATAGAGACCCAGTACTTC
>TRBV5-5|TRBJ2-7|many|NA
CASSSNSERSSYEQYF
TGTGCCAGCAGCTCCAACAGCGAAAGGAGCTCCTACGAGCAGTACTTC
>TRBV29-1|TRBJ2-4|many|NA
CSVEPRGNIQYF
TGCAGCGTTGAGCCCCGCGGGAACATTCAGTACTTC
>TRBV20-1|TRBJ1-6|many|NA
CSASPTGGGSPLHF
TGCAGTGCTAGCCCGACAGGAGGTGGATCACCCCTCCACTTT
>TRBV6-1|TRBJ2-6|many|NA
CASSMGRRSGANVLTF
TGTGCCAGCAGTATGGGACGGCGCTCTGGGGCCAACGTCCTGACTTTC
>TRBV9|TRBJ1-1|NA|NA
CASSVGDPRDTEAFF
TGTGCCAGCAGCGTAGGGGATCCGAGGGACACTGAAGCTTTCTTT
>TRBV4-3|TRBJ1-4|NA|NA
CASSQSQATNEKLFF
TGCGCCAGCAGCCAATCTCAGGCAACTAATGAAAAACTGTTTTTT
>TRBV20-1|TRBJ1-6|few|TRBD1
CSAVGGQGPVRALHF
TGCAGTGCTGTAGGGGGACAGGGCCCGGTTCGGGCCCTCCACTTT
>TRBV5-1|TRBJ2-1|many|NA
CASKDPGRNNEQFF
TGCGCCAGCAAGGACCCGGGACGAAACAATGAGCAGTTCTTC